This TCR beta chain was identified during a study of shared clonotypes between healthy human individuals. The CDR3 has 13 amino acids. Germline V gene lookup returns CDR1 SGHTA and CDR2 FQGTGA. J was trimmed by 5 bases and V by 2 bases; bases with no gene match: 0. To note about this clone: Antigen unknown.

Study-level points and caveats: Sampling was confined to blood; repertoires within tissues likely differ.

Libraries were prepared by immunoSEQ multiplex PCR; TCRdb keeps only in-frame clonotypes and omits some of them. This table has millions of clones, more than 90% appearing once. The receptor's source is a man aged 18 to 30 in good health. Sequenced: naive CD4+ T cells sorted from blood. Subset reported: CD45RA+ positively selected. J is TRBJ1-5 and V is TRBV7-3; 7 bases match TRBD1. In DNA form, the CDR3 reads TGTGCCAGCAGCTTAGACAGGGATCAGCCCCAGCATTTT. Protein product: CASSLDRDQPQHF.